This TCR beta chain is from a study of T cell changes during pregnancy in multiple sclerosis. Only in-frame clones appear in the TCRdb table, and some are missing; sequencing was by immunoSEQ multiplex PCR. The profile shows over 55,000 clones, 92% of them singletons. The CDR3 is 13 amino acids. Germline values: CDR1 LNHDA, CDR2 SQIVND (reference sequence). With 2 bases removed from V and 6 bases from J, the gap between germline ends came to 11 bases. This clonotype was sampled from a female donor with multiple sclerosis, enrolled in a pregnancy study. The starting material was peripheral blood, obtained in the first trimester of pregnancy. The chain links TRBV19 to TRBJ2-7, with D perhaps TRBD1 (5 bases). The CDR3 DNA follows: TGTGCCAGTAGTATACTAAAAGGGGTCGAGCAGTACTTC. This gives the protein CASSILKGVEQYF.